One and the same sample provided the 30 T cell receptor beta chains below, sequenced in a study of T cell changes during pregnancy in multiple sclerosis. Libraries were prepared by immunoSEQ multiplex PCR; TCRdb keeps only in-frame clonotypes and omits some of them. The sample has tens of thousands of clones, roughly 90% seen once. The sample here was peripheral blood, taken in the first trimester of pregnancy. The receptor set was obtained from a female donor with multiple sclerosis, enrolled in a pregnancy study.

In this sample, this clone turned up once. The chain employs TRBV19 and TRBJ2-2; 7 bases are shared with TRBD1. CDR3 size: 16 residues. CDR1 is LNHDA, CDR2 SQIVND, per germline (reference sequence). After removal of 7 bases from V and 0 bases from J, the junction contained 8 bases not matched to a gene. CDR3 nucleotides: TGTGCCAGTAAGGTCGGGACAGTTACGAACACCGGGGAGCTGTTTTTT. Translating it yields CASKVGTVTNTGELFF.

This clone has a handful of counts. The identical CDR3 is also encoded by other nucleotide sequences in the sample. The chain is built from TRBV5-1 and TRBJ1-2; D is perhaps TRBD1 (6 bases). Germline-derived CDR1 and CDR2 are SGHRS and YFSETQ. There are 13 residues in the CDR3. Deletions cut 0 bases from V and 3 bases from J, with 6 bases between. CDR3: CASSLGQDYGYTF. The CDR3 region has the DNA TGCGCCAGCAGCTTGGGACAGGACTATGGCTACACCTTC. The full variable domain, in which reference TRBV5-1 and TRBJ1-2 provide the parts outside the CDR3, is KAGVTQTPRYLIKTRGQQVTLSCSPISGHRSVSWYQQTPGQGLQFLFEYFSETQRNKGNFPGRFSGRQFSNSRSEMNVSTLELGDSALYLCASSLGQDYGYTFGSGTRLTVV.

The chain is built from TRBV28 and TRBJ2-3; 8 nucleotides line up with TRBD1. The ends lost 3 bases at V and 0 bases at J; junction bases unmatched: 2. Looked up from germline, CDR1 is MDHEN and CDR2 is SYDVKM. The CDR3 runs 15 residues. CDR3: CASSFWTGSTDTQYF. As DNA, the CDR3 is TGTGCCAGCAGTTTTTGGACAGGGAGCACAGATACGCAGTATTTT.

The chain has TRBV7-6 and TRBJ2-3, with TRBD2 identical over 12 bases. V lost 5 bases to trimming and J lost 0 bases; unmatched junction nucleotides: 3. CDR1 and CDR2 from the germline V gene are SGHVS and FNYEAQ. The CDR3 has 16 amino acids. DNA for the CDR3: TGTGCCAGCAGCCCAGGACTAGCGGGAAGCACAGATACGCAGTATTTT. It specifies CASSPGLAGSTDTQYF.

The V and J genes are TRBV6-6 and TRBJ2-7; 7 nucleotides align to TRBD1. From germline, CDR1 is MNHNY and CDR2 SVGAGI (reference sequence). V shed 9 bases, J shed 3 bases, and the junction held 14 bases outside the gene matches. The CDR3 totals 15 residues. This CDR3 is CASRPQGGQNYEQYF. The DNA of the CDR3 is TGTGCCAGTAGACCACAAGGGGGACAGAACTACGAGCAGTACTTC.

The V call is TRBV4-1, the J call TRBJ1-2, with 9 bases matching TRBD1. The V gene's germline CDR1 is MGHRA and CDR2 YSYEKL. After removal of 7 bases from V and 4 bases from J, the junction contained 10 bases not matched to a gene. CDR3 length: 15 amino acids. The CDR3 loop reads CASTSGTGFGYGYTF. The CDR3 DNA reads as TGCGCCAGCACCTCCGGGACAGGGTTTGGCTATGGCTACACCTTC.

About this clone: Other DNA sequences in the sample encode the same CDR3. V is TRBV5-4 and J is TRBJ2-7; 8 nucleotides match TRBD2. The CDR3 has 13 amino acids. Trimming at V came to 5 bases and at J to 0 bases, leaving 1 base not matched to a gene. Looked up from germline, CDR1 is SGHNT and CDR2 is YYREEE (reference sequence). CDR3 sequence: CASRSGSSYEQYF. As DNA, the CDR3 is TGTGCCAGCAGGAGCGGGAGCTCCTACGAGCAGTACTTC. The variable domain in full, completed from reference TRBV5-4 and TRBJ2-7, reads ETGVTQSPTHLIKTRGQQVTLRCSSQSGHNTVSWYQQALGQGPQFIFQYYREEENGRGNFPPRFSGLQFPNYSSELNVNALELDDSALYLCASRSGSSYEQYFGPGTRLTVT.

The V and J genes are TRBV11-3 and TRBJ2-5; the match to TRBD1 covers 7 bases. The germline V gene has CDR1 SGHNT and CDR2 YENEEA. CDR3 length equals 14 residues. The J segment lost 5 bases and the V segment lost 5 bases, leaving 8 bases of the junction unmatched. CDR3 bases: TGTGCCAGCAGCCCCAAGGGACAGTGGGAGACCCAGTACTTC. It translates to CASSPKGQWETQYF. The whole variable domain, remainder taken from reference TRBV11-3 and TRBJ2-5, is EAGVVQSPRYKIIEKKQPVAFWCNPISGHNTLYWYLQNLGQGPELLIRYENEEAVDDSQLPKDRFSAERLKGVDSTLKIQPAELGDSAVYLCASSPKGQWETQYFGPGTRLLVL.

This chain connects TRBV2 to TRBJ2-2; 7 nucleotides align to TRBD1. The CDR3 is 15 residues long. V was pared by 5 bases and J by 7 bases, with 10 bases of the junction left unmatched. CDR1 is SNHLY and CDR2 is FYNNEI in the germline V gene. The CDR3 spells CASSWPPDRNGELFF. CDR3 sequence (DNA): TGTGCCAGCAGTTGGCCTCCGGACAGGAACGGGGAGCTGTTTTTT.

V usage is TRBV27 and J usage is TRBJ2-7, with a weak D call TRBD1 (5 bases). Germline V lookup: CDR1 MNHEY, CDR2 SMNVEV (reference sequence). Trimming cost V 6 bases and J 0 bases, with 12 bases left between them. The CDR3 spans 14 residues. The CDR3 sequence is CASRSLGDSYEQYF. The CDR3 DNA reads as TGTGCCAGCAGATCCTTAGGGGACTCCTACGAGCAGTACTTC.

The rearrangement uses TRBV28 and TRBJ1-2; D is possibly TRBD1 (5 bases). CDR3 size: 13 residues. Germline V gives CDR1 MDHEN, CDR2 SYDVKM. V lost 5 bases to trimming and J lost 8 bases, with 15 bases between them. The CDR3 reads CASSSQGAGGYTF. CDR3 sequence (DNA): TGTGCCAGCAGTAGCCAGGGTGCGGGGGGCTACACCTTC.

The rearrangement links TRBV4-3 to TRBJ1-1; 7 nucleotides match TRBD1. CDR1 is LGHNA, CDR2 YSLEER, per germline. The J segment lost 1 base and the V segment lost 3 bases, leaving 2 bases of the junction unmatched. The CDR3 has 14 residues. The CDR3: CASSQGQQNTEAFF. CDR3 DNA sequence: TGCGCCAGCAGCCAGGGACAGCAGAACACTGAAGCTTTCTTT.

The chain employs TRBV7-2 and TRBJ2-3; TRBD2 aligns across 11 bases. The CDR3 is 15 residues long. Trimming took 5 bases from V and 6 from J; bases not matched to a gene: 7. Germline CDR1 is SGHTA and CDR2 is FQGNSA. CDR3: CASSIVAGGLDTQYF. The DNA of the CDR3 is TGTGCCAGCAGCATCGTAGCGGGAGGGCTGGATACGCAGTATTTT.

This chain links TRBV11-3 with TRBJ2-7; D not resolved. The V end was cut by 7 bases, the J end by 3 bases, with 16 bases between. Germline V gene data show CDR1 as SGHNT and CDR2 as YENEEA. This CDR3 has 14 residues. CDR3 nucleotide sequence: TGTGCCAGCATGAAGTTGTTAAGCGACTACGAGCAGTACTTC. It yields the protein CASMKLLSDYEQYF.

This clone was observed a single time. The chain has TRBV14 and TRBJ2-2, with 8 bases identical to TRBD2. The CDR3 consists of 16 residues. The V segment lost 9 bases and the J segment 4 bases; nucleotides outside the gene matches: 13. Germline CDR1 is SGHDN and CDR2 is FVKESK. DNA for the CDR3: TGTGCCAGATTGGCCGGGACTAGGGTCGGCACCGGGGAGCTGTTTTTT. Amino acid sequence: CARLAGTRVGTGELFF.

The chain recombines TRBV6-5 with TRBJ1-5, with 8 bases that match TRBD1. CDR1 is MNHEY, CDR2 SVGAGI, per germline. CDR3 length equals 15 residues. Trimming took 6 bases from V and 5 from J; bases not matched to a gene: 9. CDR3 sequence: CASSPRLDRDQPQHF. The CDR3 DNA is TGTGCCAGCAGCCCACGACTGGACAGGGATCAGCCCCAGCATTTT.

The genes are TRBV18 and TRBJ2-3; 9 positions agree with TRBD1. The CDR3 length is 15 residues. CDR1 KGHSH and CDR2 LQKENI come from the germline V gene. Trimming took 2 bases from V and 7 from J; bases not matched to a gene: 7. CDR3 DNA: TGTGCCAGCTCACCAGTCCCGGGACAGGGAAATACGCAGTATTTT. As protein: CASSPVPGQGNTQYF.

This clone was detected only once. This rearrangement joins TRBV5-6 to TRBJ1-5; D unresolved. The V end was cut by 0 bases, the J end by 5 bases, with 6 bases between. This CDR3 comprises 13 residues. Germline values: CDR1 SGHDT, CDR2 YYEEEE. The CDR3 here is CASSLGEYQPQHF. CDR3 coding DNA: TGTGCCAGCAGCTTGGGAGAATATCAGCCCCAGCATTTT.

The V and J genes are TRBV11-3 and TRBJ2-2; the match to TRBD2 covers 7 bases. The CDR3 is made up of 15 amino acids. Per the germline V gene, CDR1 is SGHNT and CDR2 is YENEEA. J gave up 5 bases and V 10 bases, and 13 bases lay outside the gene matches. The CDR3 region is CATGAASGTTGELFF. The CDR3, as DNA: TGTGCCACGGGCGCGGCGAGCGGGACGACCGGGGAGCTGTTTTTT. The entire variable domain, with the rest obtained from reference TRBV11-3 and TRBJ2-2, is as follows: EAGVVQSPRYKIIEKKQPVAFWCNPISGHNTLYWYLQNLGQGPELLIRYENEEAVDDSQLPKDRFSAERLKGVDSTLKIQPAELGDSAVYLCATGAASGTTGELFFGEGSRLTVL.

The CDR3 nucleotides read TGTGCCAGCAGCGTAGGTGGGAGGGGTACCGGGGAGCTGTTTTTT. Translated, it gives CASSVGGRGTGELFF. The rearrangement links TRBV9 to TRBJ2-2; 7 positions agree with TRBD2. The CDR3 extends over 15 amino acids. CDR1 is SGDLS, CDR2 YYNGEE, per germline. Germline trimming cut 0 bases from V and 5 bases from J; bases unmatched to any gene: 4. The whole variable domain, filled in from reference TRBV9 and TRBJ2-2, reads DSGVTQTPKHLITATGQRVTLRCSPRSGDLSVYWYQQSLDQGLQFLIQYYNGEERAKGNILERFSAQQFPDLHSELNLSSLELGDSALYFCASSVGGRGTGELFFGEGSRLTVL.

This clone was recorded only once. The J gene is TRBJ2-1, the V gene TRBV11-2; 11 positions agree with TRBD1. CDR1 SGHAT and CDR2 FQNNGV come from the germline V gene. Trimming removed 4 bases from V and 6 bases from J; junction bases left unmatched: 8. This CDR3 has 16 residues. For the CDR3, the DNA is TGTGCCAGCAGCTCCCAAACCGGGACAGGGGGCAATGAGCAGTTCTTC. It codes for CASSSQTGTGGNEQFF.

V is TRBV7-9 and J is TRBJ2-3, with 10 bases lining up with TRBD2. The CDR3 sequence is 15 residues long. Per germline, CDR1 SEHNR and CDR2 FQNEAQ (reference sequence). The junction had 1 base not matched to a gene; V was cut back by 2 bases and J by 2 bases. CDR3 nucleotide sequence: TGTGCCAGCAGCTTAACTAGCGGGACCACAGATACGCAGTATTTT. The encoded protein is CASSLTSGTTDTQYF.

In its sample, this clone was seen once. This rearrangement joins TRBV19 to TRBJ2-6, with TRBD2 matching 9 bases. Germline values: CDR1 LNHDA, CDR2 SQIVND (reference sequence). The CDR3 covers 18 residues. V dropped 3 bases and J dropped 0; count of bases not matched to a gene: 6. Here the CDR3 reads CASSILGGRASGANVLTF. In nucleotides, the CDR3 is TGTGCCAGTAGTATTCTCGGCGGGAGGGCCTCTGGGGCCAACGTCCTGACTTTC.

The chain couples TRBV18 to TRBJ2-3; TRBD2 might be the D (5 bases). In germline, CDR1 is KGHSH, CDR2 LQKENI. Trimming took off 0 bases at V and 3 bases at J, with 13 bases between the two ends. This CDR3 spans 16 amino acids. Here the CDR3 DNA reads TGTGCCAGCTCACCACCTGCTCCTAGCAGAACAGATACGCAGTATTTT. Translating it yields CASSPPAPSRTDTQYF. The variable domain in full, completed from reference TRBV18 and TRBJ2-3, reads NAGVMQNPRHLVRRRGQEARLRCSPMKGHSHVYWYRQLPEEGLKFMVYLQKENIIDESGMPKERFSAEFPKEGPSILRIQQVVRGDSAAYFCASSPPAPSRTDTQYFGPGTRLTVL.

J is TRBJ2-7 and V is TRBV19, with TRBD2 as a possible D gene (7 bases). This CDR3 comprises 13 residues. Trimming removed 5 bases from V and 4 bases from J, with 12 bases in between. Germline values: CDR1 LNHDA, CDR2 SQIVND (reference sequence). The CDR3 bases are TGTGCCAGTAGTGGGGGGGCCGGGTACGAGCAGTACTTC. Residues: CASSGGAGYEQYF.

This clone was picked up one time. This chain uses TRBV27 with TRBJ1-2, with TRBD1 matching over 8 bases. The CDR3 totals 16 residues. Germline CDR1 and CDR2: MNHEY and SMNVEV (reference sequence). J lost 8 bases, V lost 4 bases, and 15 bases had no gene match. For the CDR3, the DNA is TGTGCCAGCAGTTATGCTCAGGGGGCAGTGGTGGAGGGCTACACCTTC. Its translation is CASSYAQGAVVEGYTF.

This clone was picked up one time. The J gene is TRBJ1-1, the V gene TRBV7-8; the D is unclear. Germline V gene sequence: CDR1 SGHVS, CDR2 FQNEAQ. The CDR3 spans 14 residues. V lost 3 bases to trimming and J lost 6 bases, with 14 bases between them. The CDR3 bases are TGTGCCAGCAGCTTTAAGTCTTTCGGTCCTGAAGCTTTCTTT. It encodes CASSFKSFGPEAFF.

The chain couples TRBV19 to TRBJ1-1, with TRBD1 matching 8 bases. This CDR3 contains 11 residues. J lost 9 bases, V lost 4 bases, and 1 base had no gene match. The germline V gene encodes CDR1 LNHDA and CDR2 SQIVND (reference sequence). This CDR3 is CASSTGGKAFF. CDR3 in DNA: TGTGCCAGTAGTACAGGGGGCAAAGCTTTCTTT. Based on the CDR3 plus reference TRBV19 and TRBJ1-1, the full variable domain is DGGITQSPKYLFRKEGQNVTLSCEQNLNHDAMYWYRQDPGQGLRLIYYSQIVNDFQKGDIAEGYSVSREKKESFPLTVTSAQKNPTAFYLCASSTGGKAFFGQGTRLTVV.

V and J are TRBV29-1 and TRBJ2-2; the match to TRBD1 covers 10 bases. The CDR3 contains 15 residues. Germline assignment: CDR1 SQVTM and CDR2 ANQGSEA. The junction had 10 bases not matched to a gene; V was cut back by 6 bases and J by 6 bases. CDR3 in DNA: TGCAGCGTCGTCGACAGGGGGCGAGGGGCCGGGGAGCTGTTTTTT. Protein product: CSVVDRGRGAGELFF.

The V call is TRBV7-9, the J call TRBJ2-7; D gene ambiguous. The CDR3 contains 13 residues. The V end was cut by 4 bases, the J end by 0 bases, with 7 bases between. Germline values: CDR1 SEHNR, CDR2 FQNEAQ (reference sequence). Here the CDR3 reads CASSSRSSYEQYF. The CDR3 DNA reads as TGTGCCAGCAGCTCCCGGAGCTCCTACGAGCAGTACTTC.